The next 20 T cell receptor beta chains were all read from a single sample in a study of regulatory T cells in long-lasting Graves disease. The TCR beta library used iRepertoire HTBI primers with Arm-PCR amplification of CDR3. TCRdb analysed the multiplex PCR reads with MiXCR anew, one entry per CDR3 protein. The data contain hundreds of thousands of distinct CDR3 sequences, around 21% of them singletons. Time point described: persistent/refractory GD, antithyroid drugs over 5 years with positive TRAb. Following extraction of RNA from PBMCs, that RNA was used to make the TCR library. The sequencing here drew on peripheral blood mononuclear cells (PBMCs), taken when the disease was refractory, from a patient treated with antithyroid drugs. The receptor source for this set is a female donor with Graves disease.

The chain joins TRBV27 to TRBJ2-3; 7 bases match TRBD1. CDR1 is MNHEY and CDR2 is SMNVEV in the germline V gene (reference sequence). CDR3 length: 16 amino acids. J lost 9 bases, V lost 5 bases, and 17 bases had no gene match. CDR3 in amino acids: CASSPSRDRHLITQYF. As DNA, the CDR3 is TGTGCCAGCAGTCCCTCCCGGGACAGACACTTGATAACGCAGTATTTT.

In this sample, this clonotype turned up many times. The chain couples TRBV6-1 to TRBJ2-2; D perhaps matches TRBD2 (7 bases). Germline V gives CDR1 MNHNS, CDR2 SASEGT. Trimming left V 6 bases short and J 4 bases short, with 15 bases between. This CDR3 has 15 amino acids. CDR3 amino acids: CASSEGGSATGELFF. The CDR3 DNA reads TGTGCCAGCAGCGAGGGGGGGTCGGCCACCGGGGAGCTGTTTTTT.

This chain links TRBV6-2 or TRBV6-3 with TRBJ2-1; 8 bases align to TRBD2. V shed 0 bases, J shed 8 bases, and the junction held 3 bases outside the gene matches. The CDR3 is 14 amino acids. Germline V gene data show CDR1 as MNHEY and CDR2 as SVGEGT. CDR3 loop: CASSYSSGGDEQFF. Written as DNA, the CDR3 is TGTGCCAGCAGTTACTCGTCGGGAGGGGATGAGCAGTTCTTC.

The table lists this clonotype with a few counts. In DNA, the CDR3 is TGCAGCGTGGGGGACAGGAGTTCTGGCGAGCAGTACTTC. Translated: CSVGDRSSGEQYF. The rearrangement joins TRBV29-1 to TRBJ2-7; TRBD1 agrees at 8 bases. The length of the CDR3 is 13 residues. CDR1 and CDR2 from the germline V gene are SQVTM and ANQGSEA. J was trimmed by 6 bases and V by 6 bases; bases with no gene match: 10.

This clonotype was seen a handful of times. The chain combines TRBV7-9 with TRBJ2-5; D uncertain. The V and J ends lost 10 bases and 5 bases respectively, with 14 bases between them. Germline CDR1 and CDR2: SEHNR and FQNEAQ (reference sequence). This CDR3 comprises 12 residues. CDR3 bases: TGTGCCACCACGTATGGGATGGAGACCCAGTACTTC. This encodes CATTYGMETQYF.

V and J are TRBV10-3 and TRBJ2-7; 7 nucleotides line up with TRBD1. Per the germline V gene, CDR1 is ENHRY and CDR2 is SYGVKD. This CDR3 has 16 amino acids. The V segment lost 3 bases and the J segment 5 bases; nucleotides outside the gene matches: 13. CDR3 DNA: TGTGCCATCAGTGACCCTGACAGGGTTCTCCTGGACGAGCAGTACTTC. As protein: CAISDPDRVLLDEQYF.

This clonotype was seen repeatedly, ten times or more. The genes are TRBV20-1 and TRBJ2-4; D gene uncertain. The germline CDR1 and CDR2 sequences are DFQATT and SNEGSKA (reference sequence). CDR3 length: 14 amino acids. The V and J ends lost 0 bases and 7 bases respectively, with 13 bases between them. CDR3 loop: CSARERVLGNIQYF. The CDR3 coding sequence is TGCAGTGCTAGAGAAAGGGTTTTGGGGAACATTCAGTACTTC.

This clonotype was observed a few times. The chain uses TRBV7-2 and TRBJ2-7, with D tentatively TRBD1 (6 bases). CDR1 SGHTA and CDR2 FQGNSA come from the germline V gene. CDR3 length: 16 amino acids. Trimming left V 0 bases short and J 7 bases short, with 19 bases between. In nucleotides, the CDR3 is TGTGCCAGCAGCTTAGCGGGGGCTAGCACGCTAAGTGAGCAGTACTTC. This codes for CASSLAGASTLSEQYF. The whole variable domain, remainder taken from reference TRBV7-2 and TRBJ2-7, is GAGVSQSPSNKVTEKGKDVELRCDPISGHTALYWYRQSLGQGLEFLIYFQGNSAPDKSGLPSDRFSAERTGGSVSTLTIQRTQQEDSAVYLCASSLAGASTLSEQYFGPGTRLTVT.

This clonotype showed up many times. The gene calls are TRBV27 and TRBJ2-7, with D hard to call. V lost 5 bases to trimming and J lost 4 bases, with 15 bases between them. The CDR3 spans 14 residues. The germline V gene has CDR1 MNHEY and CDR2 SMNVEV (reference sequence). The CDR3 nucleotides read TGTGCCAGCAGTCCAAGGGTGGTGGGGTACGAGCAGTACTTC. Protein sequence: CASSPRVVGYEQYF.

This clonotype was counted at least ten times. The chain employs TRBV6-1 and TRBJ1-1; D is ambiguous. CDR1 MNHNS and CDR2 SASEGT come from the germline V gene. V was trimmed by 4 bases and J by 0 bases, leaving 9 bases between them. The CDR3 sequence is 14 residues long. The CDR3 DNA is TGTGCCAGCAGTGGAAGGGAAATGAACACTGAAGCTTTCTTT. This encodes CASSGREMNTEAFF.

The chain employs TRBV7-6 and TRBJ2-3; perhaps TRBD2 as D (6 bases). V lost 6 bases, J lost 2 bases, and 15 bases lay in between. Germline CDR1 reads SGHVS; CDR2 reads FNYEAQ. CDR3 length: 15 residues. CDR3 nucleotide sequence: TGTGCCAGCAGGGGGACTGCAAGCTACACAGATACGCAGTATTTT. Translated, it gives CASRGTASYTDTQYF. The full variable domain, its missing parts supplied by reference TRBV7-6 and TRBJ2-3, is GAGVSQSPRYKVTKRGQDVALRCDPISGHVSLYWYRQALGQGPEFLTYFNYEAQQDKSGLPNDRFSAERPEGSISTLTIQRTEQRDSAMYRCASRGTASYTDTQYFGPGTRLTVL.

This clonotype was counted many times. The rearrangement links TRBV7-9 to TRBJ2-5; D is perhaps TRBD2 (6 bases). The V and J ends lost 1 base and 4 bases respectively, with 16 bases between them. This CDR3 has 16 residues. In germline, CDR1 is SEHNR, CDR2 FQNEAQ (reference sequence). This chain's CDR3 is CASSLGSTLEGETQYF. CDR3 coding DNA: TGTGCCAGCAGCTTAGGGTCCACCTTGGAGGGAGAGACCCAGTACTTC.

This clonotype was seen many times. V is TRBV6-1 and J is TRBJ1-2, with 7 bases lining up with TRBD1. In germline, CDR1 is MNHNS, CDR2 SASEGT. V was pared by 5 bases and J by 6 bases, with 9 bases of the junction left unmatched. CDR3 size: 14 residues. CDR3 in DNA: TGTGCCAGCAGTCTAAGACAGGGAACGGATGGCTACACCTTC. This encodes CASSLRQGTDGYTF.

The chain carries TRBV6-1 and TRBJ1-3; the match to TRBD1 covers 8 bases. Germline V gene sequence: CDR1 MNHNS, CDR2 SASEGT. This CDR3 has 14 amino acids. Trimming removed 10 bases from V and 7 bases from J; junction bases left unmatched: 12. DNA of the CDR3: TGTGCCATGCGGGGACAGGTCCTTCGTAACACCATATATTTT. This gives the protein CAMRGQVLRNTIYF.

The chain couples TRBV4-1 to TRBJ1-2; 12 positions agree with TRBD1. The V and J ends lost 3 bases and 4 bases, in that order; junction bases with no gene match: 6. CDR1 MGHRA and CDR2 YSYEKL come from the germline V gene. This CDR3 region has 16 residues. DNA for the CDR3: TGCGCCAGCAGCCACCCGGGACAGGGGGCGTTCTATGGCTACACCTTC. Translating gives CASSHPGQGAFYGYTF.

This clonotype has more than one count but fewer than ten. This chain links TRBV27 with TRBJ1-4; D call uncertain. The CDR3 runs to 16 residues. With 10 bases removed from V and 0 bases from J, the gap between germline ends came to 18 bases. CDR1 MNHEY and CDR2 SMNVEV come from the germline V gene (reference sequence). In DNA, the CDR3 is TGTGCCACCAGAGAGGACTGGCCTACAACTAATGAAAAACTGTTTTTT. This gives the protein CATREDWPTTNEKLFF.

The gene calls are TRBV20-1 and TRBJ2-2; the D call may be TRBD1 or TRBD2 (5 bases each). Germline CDR1 and CDR2: DFQATT and SNEGSKA (reference sequence). The CDR3 runs to 16 residues. Trimming cost V 6 bases and J 0 bases, with 17 bases left between them. This CDR3 is CSAPGYERTNTGELFF. In DNA form, the CDR3 reads TGCAGTGCCCCAGGGTATGAGCGGACGAACACCGGGGAGCTGTTTTTT.

This clonotype has just a few counts. The CDR3 nucleotides are TGTGCCAGTAGTATGATAGAGTTAACCGGGGAGCTGTTTTTT. Its translation is CASSMIELTGELFF. V gene TRBV19 combines with J gene TRBJ2-2; D uncertain. Deletions cut 3 bases from V and 5 bases from J, with 10 bases between. The germline V gene encodes CDR1 LNHDA and CDR2 SQIVND (reference sequence). CDR3 length equals 14 residues.

In this sample, this clonotype turned up a few times. The gene calls are TRBV7-3 and TRBJ2-5; 8 bases are shared with TRBD1. Trimming cost V 1 base and J 5 bases; bases outside gene matches: 9. CDR1 is SGHTA and CDR2 is FQGTGA in the germline V gene. The CDR3 extends over 16 amino acids. The CDR3 sequence: CASSLRGTGQWETQYF. Here the CDR3 DNA reads TGTGCCAGCAGCTTAAGAGGGACAGGTCAATGGGAGACCCAGTACTTC. Supplemented by reference TRBV7-3 and TRBJ2-5, the full variable domain reads GAGVSQTPSNKVTEKGKYVELRCDPISGHTALYWYRQSLGQGPEFLIYFQGTGAADDSGLPNDRFFAVRPEGSVSTLKIQRTERGDSAVYLCASSLRGTGQWETQYFGPGTRLLVL.

In this sample, this clonotype turned up many times. V and J are TRBV12-3 or TRBV12-4 and TRBJ1-1; D may be TRBD1 (6 bases). This CDR3 region has 14 residues. Trimming took off 2 bases at V and 5 bases at J, with 12 bases between the two ends. CDR3 nucleotide sequence: TGTGCCAGCAGTTTAATGGGGGCGCGTACTGAAGCTTTCTTT. Translating gives CASSLMGARTEAFF.